Below, one T cell receptor beta chain is given with its context. Antigen: not known. This sample is part of a study of beta chain features in type 1 diabetes. Germline V CDR1 and CDR2: SGHTA, FQGNSA. The CDR3 consists of 15 residues. Trimming took 1 base from V and 7 from J, leaving 16 bases between them. Reverse transcription of all isolated RNA meant that expressed TCRB transcripts were sequenced. Here immunoSEQ multiplex PCR was the method, and the copy in TCRdb shows in-frame clones only, minus some. The data show about 320,000 clones, 14% seen once. Study conclusions and caveats: There were fewer insertions and more deletions at the VDJ junctions of type 1 diabetes patients.

Sequencing was carried out using central memory CD4+ T cells from blood. The source of this sequence is a young man in good health. The rearrangement joins TRBV7-2 to TRBJ1-2; D may be TRBD1 (5 bases). The CDR3 DNA reads as TGTGCCAGCAGCTTAGAGGCAGGGAGGCGAACTGGCTACACCTTC. Protein sequence: CASSLEAGRRTGYTF.